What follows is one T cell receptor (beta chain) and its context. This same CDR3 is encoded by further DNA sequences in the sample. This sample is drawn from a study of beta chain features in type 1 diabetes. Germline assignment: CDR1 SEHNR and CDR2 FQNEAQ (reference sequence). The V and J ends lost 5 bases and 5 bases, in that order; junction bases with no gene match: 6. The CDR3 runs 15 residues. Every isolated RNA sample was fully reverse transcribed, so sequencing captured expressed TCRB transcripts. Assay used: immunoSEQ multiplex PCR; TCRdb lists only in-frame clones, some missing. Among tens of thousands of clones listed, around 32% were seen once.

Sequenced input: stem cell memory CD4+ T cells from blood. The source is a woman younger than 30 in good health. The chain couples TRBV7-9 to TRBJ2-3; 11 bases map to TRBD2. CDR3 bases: TGTGCCAGCAGCCTCACTAGCGGGGGAGGAGATACGCAGTATTTT. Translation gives CASSLTSGGGDTQYF.